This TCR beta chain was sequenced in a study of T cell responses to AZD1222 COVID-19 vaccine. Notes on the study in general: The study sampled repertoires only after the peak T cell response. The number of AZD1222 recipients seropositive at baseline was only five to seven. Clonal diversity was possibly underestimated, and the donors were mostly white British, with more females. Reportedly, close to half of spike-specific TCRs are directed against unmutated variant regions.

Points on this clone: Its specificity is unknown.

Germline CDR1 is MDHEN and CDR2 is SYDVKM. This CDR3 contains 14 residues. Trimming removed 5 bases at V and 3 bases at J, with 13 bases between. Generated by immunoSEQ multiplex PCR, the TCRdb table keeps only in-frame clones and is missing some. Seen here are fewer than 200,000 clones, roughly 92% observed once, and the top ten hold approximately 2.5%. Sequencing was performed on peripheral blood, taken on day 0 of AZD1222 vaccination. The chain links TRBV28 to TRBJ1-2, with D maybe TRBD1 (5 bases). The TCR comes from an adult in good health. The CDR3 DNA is TGTGCCAGCAGTCCGGGACGGGTATACTATGGCTACACCTTC. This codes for CASSPGRVYYGYTF.